This T cell receptor beta chain was profiled in a study of shared clonotypes between healthy human individuals. The study drew its donors from healthy HIV-negative adults without recent acute infections or vaccinations. This CDR3 is built from 16 residues. The germline CDR1 and CDR2 sequences are SGHDN and FVKESK. The V end lost 4 bases, the J end lost 2 bases, and 15 bases lay between the germline ends. In the original workflow: Junction-only sequences without quality scores came from ImmunoSEQ, so filtering differed. The protocol was immunoSEQ multiplex PCR, while the TCRdb copy is restricted to in-frame clones and leaves out a portion. The V and J calls and the clone size are those of that table, but D and trimming were determined from the DNA. The table records millions of clones, around 90% of them present only once.

This chain connects TRBV14 to TRBJ2-1; D unresolved. The sequencing sample was made of naive CD4+ T cells sorted from blood. Subset in this sample: CD45RA+ positively selected. The clonotype originates from a man in his late teens or twenties in good health. CDR3 DNA: TGTGCCAGCAGCCCCCAAGTCCCTACGACCTACAATGAGCAGTTCTTC. As protein: CASSPQVPTTYNEQFF. The complete variable domain, with remaining parts taken from reference TRBV14 and TRBJ2-1, reads EAGVTQFPSHSVIEKGQTVTLRCDPISGHDNLYWYRRVMGKEIKFLLHFVKESKQDESGMPNNRFLAERTGGTYSTLKVQPAELEDSGVYFCASSPQVPTTYNEQFFGPGTRLTVL.